This is a list of T cell receptor beta chains from one sample in a study of T cells after yellow fever vaccination. MiXCR, applied by TCRdb to the 5' RACE reads, yields one record per CDR3 protein. The sample comprises about 360,000 distinct CDR3 sequences, 6.2% of which are singletons, and about 15% rests with the top ten. The specimen comprised PBMCs, sampled 5 days after the yellow fever booster vaccination. The source of these receptors is a man aged 30-40 years who received the YFV17D yellow fever vaccine. The CDR3 runs from the conserved cysteine through the conserved F or W. The D gene is left open where the match is weak. Rows give clone size only sometimes, using once, few, many, or a class for an expanded clone.

cdr3_nt cdr3_aa j_call d_call v_call cdr3_length clone_size
TGTGCCAGCAGCCTAGTGGCCAGCTACACCGGGGAGCTGTTTTTT CASSLVASYTGELFF TRBJ2-2 NA TRBV7-2 15 few
TGCGCCAGCAGCCAAGAGGGACAGGGGAGGAATTCACCCCTCCACTTT CASSQEGQGRNSPLHF TRBJ1-6 TRBD1 TRBV5-1 16 many
TGTGCCAGCAGCCAAGTCGGGAGGGCCAACGTCCTGACTTTC CASSQVGRANVLTF TRBJ2-6 NA TRBV3-1 14 few
TGTGCCATCAGTGAGTCGCAGGTGCTGAACACTGAAGCTTTCTTT CAISESQVLNTEAFF TRBJ1-1 NA TRBV10-3 15 many
TGTGCCAGCAGCCTAACTGGGGCCAACGTCCTGACTTTC CASSLTGANVLTF TRBJ2-6 NA TRBV14 13 many
TGCGCCAGCAGCCAAGGACAGGGACGAACTAACTATGGCTACACCTTC CASSQGQGRTNYGYTF TRBJ1-2 TRBD1 TRBV4-3 16 few
TGTGCCAGCACCGTCGGGTACCTTGACACAGATACGCAGTATTTT CASTVGYLDTDTQYF TRBJ2-3 NA TRBV7-2 15 many
TGCAGCGTCAGAGGGAGGGTGGGCACTGAAGCTTTCTTT CSVRGRVGTEAFF TRBJ1-1 NA TRBV29-1 13 NA
TGTGCCAGCAGCCTACCGACAGACTACGAGCAGTACTTC CASSLPTDYEQYF TRBJ2-7 NA TRBV7-2 13 many
TGTGCCAGCAGTTCGGACTCTGGATGGTACTTC CASSSDSGWYF TRBJ2-7 NA TRBV27 11 few
TGTGCCAGCAGCCAAGAACGGCAGGACTCCGGCTACACCTTC CASSQERQDSGYTF TRBJ1-2 NA TRBV3-1 14 many
TGTGCCAGCTCACCATCGATGGGGAGCGAGCAGCAGTTCTTC CASSPSMGSEQQFF TRBJ2-1 NA TRBV18 14 few
TGTGCCACCGGGGCAAGGGCCGGGACAGGGCCCAATGAGCAGTTCTTC CATGARAGTGPNEQFF TRBJ2-1 TRBD1 TRBV24-1 16 NA
TGTGCCAGCAGTTCCCCATCGACCCAGTACTTC CASSSPSTQYF TRBJ2-5 NA TRBV25-1 11 many
TGTGCCAGCAATTCTCCCGAGGTCCGGGGCTCGCAGTACTTC CASNSPEVRGSQYF TRBJ2-7 NA TRBV28 14 few
TGTGCCAGCAGTTTGAGGGACACCCTAGGGCATGGTTCACCCCTCCACTTT CASSLRDTLGHGSPLHF TRBJ1-6 NA TRBV12-3/TRBV12-4 17 few
TGTGCCAGCAGTCCCCCGGGACAGGGGGGGGGTGAGCAGTTCTTC CASSPPGQGGGEQFF TRBJ2-1 TRBD1 TRBV5-4 15 many